This T cell receptor (beta chain) was obtained from a study of human T cells and chemical hapten exposure. Unique molecular identifiers were affixed to discrete cDNA molecules within the library. MiXCR was run by TCRdb on the reads, yielding one entry per CDR3 protein. The table includes 95,000 to 150,000 distinct CDR3 sequences, over 7% detected once. This clonotype was counted at least ten times. Unfractionated whole blood yielded the extracted total RNA. This TCR was recovered from a human donor in good health. Some clones in this sample may be carry-over from other donors' samples. Sequencing was performed on whole blood.

The CDR3 nucleotides are TGTGCCACCAAAACCGGGACAGGGACCCACGAGCAGTACTTC. Residues: CATKTGTGTHEQYF. V gene TRBV6-6 combines with J gene TRBJ2-7, with 9 bases that match TRBD1. Germline trimming cut 10 bases from V and 5 bases from J; bases unmatched to any gene: 12. The V gene's germline CDR1 is MNHNY and CDR2 SVGAGI (reference sequence). This CDR3 is built from 14 residues.